These 17 T cell receptor beta chains share one sample of origin, sequenced in a study of blood T cell repertoires in COVID-19 (dated by TCRdb to 2018 to 2021). Libraries came from the immunoSEQ multiplex PCR assay. Drawn from immuneACCESS, this table holds only the in-frame rearrangements with V and J called that TCRdb kept. Clones are partly lost; checked studies trace under half to an unresolved V gene and leave the rest unexplained. The sample records 100,000 to 150,000 clones, approximately 83% of which are singletons. Approximately 10% of the sample rests with the top ten. Sequenced: peripheral blood. The source of these receptors is a man aged 55 to 70 with acute or convalescent COVID-19.

The genes are TRBV27 and TRBJ2-7; 7 positions agree with TRBD1. Germline CDR1 MNHEY, CDR2 SMNVEV (reference sequence). V lost 5 bases and J lost 3; bases outside the gene matches: 13. CDR3 length: 16 residues. Here the CDR3 reads CASSPSENRGFYEQYF. For the CDR3, the DNA is TGTGCCAGCAGTCCATCGGAGAACAGGGGCTTCTACGAGCAGTACTTC.

The chain has TRBV2 and TRBJ1-5; D might be TRBD1 (6 bases). The CDR3 has 15 residues. Germline V gives CDR1 SNHLY, CDR2 FYNNEI. V was shortened by 8 bases and J by 3 bases, with 17 bases between the two germline ends. The CDR3 DNA reads TGTGCCAGCGACGGGGTAGGGGGATTCAATCAGCCCCAGCATTTT. It translates to CASDGVGGFNQPQHF.

The chain carries TRBV7-9 and TRBJ2-1; a possible D gene is TRBD2 (5 bases). V gave up 5 bases and J gave up 1 base, with 18 bases separating them. The germline gives CDR1 SEHNR, CDR2 FQNEAQ (reference sequence). CDR3 length: 17 residues. In nucleotides, the CDR3 is TGTGCCAGCAGCCCCCCGTGGAGCGGCTCGTCCTACAATGAGCAGTTCTTC. Its translation: CASSPPWSGSSYNEQFF.

V gene TRBV19 combines with J gene TRBJ2-7; TRBD2 might be the D (5 bases). V was cut by 2 bases and J by 3 bases, with 14 bases left in between. Germline V gene data show CDR1 as LNHDA and CDR2 as SQIVND (reference sequence). This CDR3 contains 15 residues. The CDR3 sequence: CASSILTGSNYEQYF. The CDR3 DNA reads as TGTGCCAGTAGTATACTGACGGGGTCGAACTACGAGCAGTACTTC.

The chain has TRBV28 and TRBJ2-3; 7 bases match TRBD2. The junction had 6 bases not matched to a gene; V was cut back by 9 bases and J by 3 bases. Germline V lookup: CDR1 MDHEN, CDR2 SYDVKM. The CDR3 sequence is 13 residues long. CDR3 protein: CASRREGTDTQYF. DNA for the CDR3: TGTGCCAGTAGGAGGGAGGGAACAGATACGCAGTATTTT. The full variable domain, in which reference TRBV28 and TRBJ2-3 provide the parts outside the CDR3, is DVKVTQSSRYLVKRTGEKVFLECVQDMDHENMFWYRQDPGLGLRLIYFSYDVKMKEKGDIPEGYSVSREKKERFSLILESASTNQTSMYLCASRREGTDTQYFGPGTRLTVL.

Turning to this clone: No DNA is shown, since the ends of the CDR3 on it are uncertain; the CDR3 is the one TCRdb lists. The gene calls are TRBV28 and TRBJ2-4; the table's TRBD2 call for D was not verified on the DNA. Counting both end residues, the CDR3 totals 15 amino acids. Per the germline V gene, CDR1 is MDHEN and CDR2 is SYDVKM. CDR3 residues: CASSTSDFAKNIQYF.

V usage is TRBV11-2 and J usage is TRBJ1-4; D possibly corresponds to TRBD1 (6 bases). The CDR3 has 16 amino acids. CDR1 and CDR2 from the germline V gene are SGHAT and FQNNGV. V was clipped by 1 base and J by 8 bases, with 17 bases between them. Here the CDR3 reads CASSLGGRGREEKLFF. In DNA, the CDR3 is TGTGCCAGCAGCTTAGGAGGCAGGGGAAGGGAAGAAAAACTGTTTTTT.

V usage is TRBV27 and J usage is TRBJ2-1; tentative D call: TRBD2 (5 bases). CDR3 length: 16 amino acids. Germline V gene lookup returns CDR1 MNHEY and CDR2 SMNVEV (reference sequence). Trimming pared 6 bases from V and 6 bases from J, leaving 21 bases between. CDR3 nucleotide sequence: TGTGCCAGCAGATCTACCCCCGGCGGGTCGGGCAATGAGCAGTTCTTC. Its translation is CASRSTPGGSGNEQFF.

The chain employs TRBV7-8 and TRBJ1-1, with a tentative D call TRBD1 (5 bases). Per germline, CDR1 SGHVS and CDR2 FQNEAQ. The CDR3 has 12 amino acids. The germline V and J ends were trimmed by 2 bases and 7 bases, with 8 bases remaining between them. This chain's CDR3 is CASSLLTVEAFF. The CDR3, as DNA: TGTGCCAGCAGCTTATTGACAGTTGAAGCTTTCTTT.

The J gene is TRBJ2-1, the V gene TRBV7-8; 8 bases are a match to TRBD2. The V gene end was trimmed by 1 base and the J gene end by 7 bases; junction bases not matched to a gene: 9. Per germline, CDR1 SGHVS and CDR2 FQNEAQ. This CDR3 contains 16 residues. CDR3 DNA: TGTGCCAGCAGCTTAGTCTTACAAGCGGGAGCAAATGAGCAGTTCTTC. Protein product: CASSLVLQAGANEQFF.

The genes are TRBV27 and TRBJ2-7; TRBD2 matches at 8 bases. The CDR3 extends over 14 amino acids. Germline V gene data show CDR1 as MNHEY and CDR2 as SMNVEV (reference sequence). V shed 0 bases, J shed 3 bases, and the junction held 1 base outside the gene matches. The CDR3 region has the DNA TGTGCCAGCAGTTTATCCACTAGCGGCTACGAGCAGTACTTC. This sequence encodes CASSLSTSGYEQYF.

The chain uses TRBV27 and TRBJ2-7, with D perhaps matching TRBD2 (5 bases). Trimming stripped 3 bases from V and 5 bases from J, with 14 bases between. The germline gives CDR1 MNHEY, CDR2 SMNVEV (reference sequence). CDR3 size: 14 residues. The CDR3 protein is CASSLARDYDEQYF. The CDR3 DNA sequence: TGTGCCAGCAGTTTGGCTCGCGACTACGACGAGCAGTACTTC.

The chain links TRBV7-3 to TRBJ1-2; a weak D match, TRBD1 (6 bases). Germline CDR1 SGHTA, CDR2 FQGTGA. This CDR3 is built from 16 residues. Trimming took off 5 bases at V and 1 base at J, with 17 bases between the two ends. CDR3 bases: TGTGCCAGCAGCGTCTCGCCGGGACACCTTAACTATGGCTACACCTTC. Its translation is CASSVSPGHLNYGYTF.

The J gene is TRBJ2-1, the V gene TRBV10-3, with 7 positions matching TRBD1. In germline, CDR1 is ENHRY, CDR2 SYGVKD. The CDR3 has 15 residues. With V trimmed by 3 bases and J by 4 bases, 6 bases remained unmatched. The CDR3 sequence is CAISEYDRAYNEQFF. The DNA of the CDR3 is TGTGCCATCAGTGAATATGACAGGGCATACAATGAGCAGTTCTTC.

The CDR3 DNA sequence: TGTGCCAGCAGCTTCCTAGCGGCCTCCTACGAGCAGTACTTC. Translation gives CASSFLAASYEQYF. The genes are TRBV5-5 and TRBJ2-7, with 7 nucleotides matching TRBD2. J gave up 0 bases and V 2 bases, and 2 bases lay outside the gene matches. The CDR3 sequence is 14 residues long. Germline lookup yields CDR1 SGHKS and CDR2 YYEKEE (reference sequence).

This clone appeared once. This rearrangement joins TRBV20-1 to TRBJ2-7; D is unresolved. This CDR3 has 13 amino acids. V dropped 3 bases and J dropped 2 bases, with 11 bases sitting between them. From germline, CDR1 is DFQATT and CDR2 SNEGSKA (reference sequence). The CDR3 DNA reads TGCAGTGCTAGTGGTCTAGAAACCTACGAGCAGTACTTC. Translated, it gives CSASGLETYEQYF.

V usage is TRBV3-1 (or the pseudogene TRBV3-2) and J usage is TRBJ2-5; TRBD2 matches at 9 bases. The V segment lost 0 bases and the J segment 2 bases; nucleotides outside the gene matches: 1. The CDR3 consists of 15 residues. The germline V gene has CDR1 LGHDT and CDR2 YNNKEL (reference sequence). This CDR3 reads CASSQETSGQETQYF. Written as DNA, the CDR3 is TGTGCCAGCAGCCAAGAGACTAGCGGTCAAGAGACCCAGTACTTC.